The present entry profiles one TCR beta chain with its context. As yet, its antigen is unknown. The sample comes from a study of shared clonotypes between healthy human individuals. Broader study findings: Between a few donors, naive CD4 clonotypes were shared at a level of around 5.2%.

Each PCR replicate from the sorted subsets contained 150 to 250 ng DNA, which is about 30,000 T cell genomes. Some clones are missing from TCRdb's copy, which holds only in-frame ones; the method was immunoSEQ multiplex PCR. The sample shows about 680,000 clones, about 92% of them seen only once. It was CD45RO-negative cells, positively selected for CCR7, that made up naive CD8 cells, with terminally differentiated effector memory CD45RA+ cells excluded. Free of recent acute infections or vaccinations, the donors were healthy HIV-negative adults. V lost 0 bases and J lost 8, with 7 bases in between. CDR1 and CDR2 from the germline V gene are MNHEY and SVGAGI. The CDR3 contains 13 residues.

The sequence derives from a man younger than 45 in good health. The sample consisted of naive CD8+ T cells sorted from blood. The rearrangement links TRBV6-5 to TRBJ2-2; no definite D call. The CDR3 spells CASSYSNLGELFF. CDR3 in DNA: TGTGCCAGCAGTTACTCGAACTTAGGGGAGCTGTTTTTT.